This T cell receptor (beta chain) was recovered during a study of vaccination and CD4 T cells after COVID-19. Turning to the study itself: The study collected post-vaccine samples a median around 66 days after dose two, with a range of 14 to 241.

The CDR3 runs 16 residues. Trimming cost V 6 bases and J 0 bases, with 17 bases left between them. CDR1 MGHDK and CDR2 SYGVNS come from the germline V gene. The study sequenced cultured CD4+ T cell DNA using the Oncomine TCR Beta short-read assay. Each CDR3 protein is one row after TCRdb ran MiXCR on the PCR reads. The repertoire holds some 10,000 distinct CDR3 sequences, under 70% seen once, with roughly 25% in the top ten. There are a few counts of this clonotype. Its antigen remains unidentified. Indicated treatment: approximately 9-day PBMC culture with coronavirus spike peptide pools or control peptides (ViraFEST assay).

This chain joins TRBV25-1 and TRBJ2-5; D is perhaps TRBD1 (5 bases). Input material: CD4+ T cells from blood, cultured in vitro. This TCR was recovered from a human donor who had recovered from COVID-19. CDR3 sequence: CASRASKGLDQETQYF. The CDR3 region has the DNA TGTGCCAGCAGAGCATCAAAGGGGCTGGACCAAGAGACCCAGTACTTC. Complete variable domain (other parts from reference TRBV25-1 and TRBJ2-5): EADIYQTPRYLVIGTGKKITLECSQTMGHDKMYWYQQDPGMELHLIHYSYGVNSTEKGDLSSESTVSRIRTEHFPLTLESARPSHTSQYLCASRASKGLDQETQYFGPGTRLLVL.